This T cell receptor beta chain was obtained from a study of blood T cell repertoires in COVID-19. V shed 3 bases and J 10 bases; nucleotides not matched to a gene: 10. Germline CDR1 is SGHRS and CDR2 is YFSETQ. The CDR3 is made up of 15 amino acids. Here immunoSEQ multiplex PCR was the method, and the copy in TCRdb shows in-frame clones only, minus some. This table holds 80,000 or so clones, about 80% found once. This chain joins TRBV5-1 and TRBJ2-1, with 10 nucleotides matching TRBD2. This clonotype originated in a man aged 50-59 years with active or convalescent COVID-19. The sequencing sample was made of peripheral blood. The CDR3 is CASSSSGGATGEQFF. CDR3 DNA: TGCGCCAGCAGCTCCAGCGGGGGGGCGACGGGAGAGCAGTTCTTC.